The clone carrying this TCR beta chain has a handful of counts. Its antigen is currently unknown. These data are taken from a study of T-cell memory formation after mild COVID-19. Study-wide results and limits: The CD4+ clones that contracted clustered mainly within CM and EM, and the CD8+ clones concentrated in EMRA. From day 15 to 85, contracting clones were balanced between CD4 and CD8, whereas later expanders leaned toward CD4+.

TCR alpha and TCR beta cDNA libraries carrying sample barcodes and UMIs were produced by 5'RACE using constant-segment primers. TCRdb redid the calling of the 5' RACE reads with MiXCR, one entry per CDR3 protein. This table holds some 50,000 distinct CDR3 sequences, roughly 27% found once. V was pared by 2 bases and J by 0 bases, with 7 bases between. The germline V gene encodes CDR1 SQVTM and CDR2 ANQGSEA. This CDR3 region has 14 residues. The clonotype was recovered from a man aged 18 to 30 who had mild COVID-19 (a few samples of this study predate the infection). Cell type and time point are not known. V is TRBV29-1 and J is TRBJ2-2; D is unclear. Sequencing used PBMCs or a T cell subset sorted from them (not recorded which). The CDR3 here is CSVERSANTGELFF. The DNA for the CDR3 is TGCAGCGTTGAAAGGTCCGCGAACACCGGGGAGCTGTTTTTT.